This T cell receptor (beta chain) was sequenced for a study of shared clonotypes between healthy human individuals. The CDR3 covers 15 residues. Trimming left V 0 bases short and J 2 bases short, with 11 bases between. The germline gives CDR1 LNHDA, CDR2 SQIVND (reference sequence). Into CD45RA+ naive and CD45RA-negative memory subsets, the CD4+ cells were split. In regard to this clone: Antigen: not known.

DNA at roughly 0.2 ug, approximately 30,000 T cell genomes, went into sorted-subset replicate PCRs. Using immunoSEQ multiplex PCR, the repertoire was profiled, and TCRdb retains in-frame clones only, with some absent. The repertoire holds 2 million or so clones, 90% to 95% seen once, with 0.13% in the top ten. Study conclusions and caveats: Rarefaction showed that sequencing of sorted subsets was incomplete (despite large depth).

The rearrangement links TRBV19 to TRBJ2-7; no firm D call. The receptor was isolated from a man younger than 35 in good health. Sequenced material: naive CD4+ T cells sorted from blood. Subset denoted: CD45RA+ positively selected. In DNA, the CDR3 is TGTGCCAGTAGTATAGAAGCAGGATATACCTACGAGCAGTACTTC. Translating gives CASSIEAGYTYEQYF.